Following are 20 T cell receptor beta chains from one sample sequenced in a study of cytomegalovirus exposure and HLA in healthy donors. Primers: 60 Vbeta forward and 13 Jbeta reverse. Method: immunoSEQ multiplex PCR; TCRdb's copy keeps in-frame clones and lacks some. There are some 140,000 clones in the sample; around nine tenths occur only once, and 5.2% lies in the top ten. The source material was PBMCs. These receptors were collected from a woman aged 30 to 39 in good health and CMV-seronegative.

V and J are TRBV15 and TRBJ2-2; 14 bases match TRBD2. CDR1 LNHNV and CDR2 YYDKDF come from the germline V gene (reference sequence). The CDR3 runs 19 residues. Trimming took 1 base from V and 7 from J; bases not matched to a gene: 11. The CDR3 protein is CATSRAGLAGGLGSGELFF. Written as DNA, the CDR3 is TGTGCCACCAGCAGAGCCGGACTAGCGGGGGGCCTGGGGAGCGGGGAGCTGTTTTTT.

The chain links TRBV28 to TRBJ2-2; D is undetermined. The CDR3 has 12 residues. Germline V gives CDR1 MDHEN, CDR2 SYDVKM. Trimming took off 0 bases at V and 8 bases at J, with 4 bases between the two ends. This chain's CDR3 is CASSLWEGELFF. The CDR3 bases are TGTGCCAGCAGTTTATGGGAGGGGGAGCTGTTTTTT. The entire variable domain, with the rest obtained from reference TRBV28 and TRBJ2-2, is as follows: DVKVTQSSRYLVKRTGEKVFLECVQDMDHENMFWYRQDPGLGLRLIYFSYDVKMKEKGDIPEGYSVSREKKERFSLILESASTNQTSMYLCASSLWEGELFFGEGSRLTVL.

The rearrangement uses TRBV29-1 and TRBJ1-1; a weak D match, TRBD1 (5 bases). The CDR3 has 12 amino acids. V was trimmed by 7 bases and J by 0 bases, leaving 9 bases between them. The germline V gene encodes CDR1 SQVTM and CDR2 ANQGSEA. CDR3 amino acids: CSAGTMNTEAFF. The CDR3 DNA sequence: TGCAGCGCGGGGACTATGAACACTGAAGCTTTCTTT.

This chain links TRBV5-8 with TRBJ2-7; D possibly corresponds to TRBD1 (6 bases). The CDR3 covers 16 residues. V was shortened by 4 bases and J by 0 bases, with 17 bases between the two germline ends. Germline V lookup: CDR1 SGHTS, CDR2 YDEGEE. CDR3 DNA: TGTGCCAGCAGCGACGGGACACGGTCAAGCTCCTACGAGCAGTACTTC. Its translation is CASSDGTRSSSYEQYF.

This chain links TRBV19 with TRBJ1-1; the D gene is possibly TRBD1 (5 bases). The CDR3 is 14 residues long. Trimming took 5 bases from V and 6 from J, leaving 16 bases between them. CDR1 and CDR2 (germline): LNHDA, SQIVND (reference sequence). CDR3 in amino acids: CASSPWSGVAEAFF. The CDR3 DNA reads TGTGCCAGTAGTCCCTGGTCGGGGGTGGCTGAAGCTTTCTTT. Filled out from reference TRBV19 and TRBJ1-1, the complete variable domain reads DGGITQSPKYLFRKEGQNVTLSCEQNLNHDAMYWYRQDPGQGLRLIYYSQIVNDFQKGDIAEGYSVSREKKESFPLTVTSAQKNPTAFYLCASSPWSGVAEAFFGQGTRLTVV.

The rearrangement joins TRBV6-5 to TRBJ2-7; TRBD2 matches at 12 bases. Germline trimming cut 6 bases from V and 4 bases from J; bases unmatched to any gene: 7. Germline assignment: CDR1 MNHEY and CDR2 SVGAGI. This CDR3 is 15 amino acids long. As DNA, the CDR3 is TGTGCCAGCAGACGGACTAGCGGGGCAAGGTACGAGCAGTACTTC. Translated, it gives CASRRTSGARYEQYF.

The genes are TRBV14 and TRBJ2-5, with a possible D match to TRBD2 (5 bases). With 5 bases removed from V and 3 bases from J, the gap between germline ends came to 13 bases. This CDR3 spans 14 amino acids. Germline CDR1 SGHDN, CDR2 FVKESK. The CDR3 loop is CASSFLGIEETQYF. CDR3 nucleotides: TGTGCCAGCAGCTTTCTCGGGATCGAAGAGACCCAGTACTTC.

The chain recombines TRBV7-9 with TRBJ2-3; D perhaps matches TRBD2 (5 bases). The germline V gene has CDR1 SEHNR and CDR2 FQNEAQ (reference sequence). V lost 1 base to trimming and J lost 9 bases, with 8 bases between them. CDR3 length: 12 amino acids. CDR3 sequence (DNA): TGTGCCAGCAGCTTAGGAGGGCCAACGCAGTATTTT. Encoded protein: CASSLGGPTQYF.

This clone was recorded once. The chain combines TRBV5-1 with TRBJ2-7, with a possible D match to TRBD2 (6 bases). The ends were cut back, 4 bases at V and 3 bases at J, with 14 bases in the middle. Germline lookup yields CDR1 SGHRS and CDR2 YFSETQ. The CDR3 totals 14 residues. CDR3 DNA: TGCGCCAGCAGCATCGACAGCGGGTTCTACGAGCAGTACTTC. It encodes CASSIDSGFYEQYF. Filled out from reference TRBV5-1 and TRBJ2-7, the complete variable domain reads KAGVTQTPRYLIKTRGQQVTLSCSPISGHRSVSWYQQTPGQGLQFLFEYFSETQRNKGNFPGRFSGRQFSNSRSEMNVSTLELGDSALYLCASSIDSGFYEQYFGPGTRLTVT.

The chain joins TRBV29-1 to TRBJ2-7; D perhaps matches TRBD1 (6 bases). This CDR3 is 14 amino acids long. V dropped 2 bases and J dropped 6 bases, with 17 bases sitting between them. Germline CDR1 is SQVTM and CDR2 is ANQGSEA. The CDR3: CSVETHSLGGEQYF. The CDR3 region has the DNA TGCAGCGTTGAAACGCACAGTTTAGGGGGCGAGCAGTACTTC.

The V gene is TRBV6-6, the J gene TRBJ1-5; D ambiguous. This CDR3 has 14 residues. V lost 2 bases and J 11 bases, leaving 16 bases between the germline ends. CDR1 MNHNY and CDR2 SVGAGI come from the germline V gene (reference sequence). CDR3 in amino acids: CASSYAHLVGSQHF. CDR3 DNA: TGTGCCAGCAGTTACGCACACTTGGTCGGGTCCCAGCATTTT.

The J gene is TRBJ1-2, the V gene TRBV5-1; a weak D match, TRBD1 (5 bases). Trimming took off 4 bases at V and 4 bases at J, with 20 bases between the two ends. CDR1 and CDR2 (germline): SGHRS, YFSETQ. The CDR3 has 16 amino acids. The CDR3: CASSAGPPLVRYGYTF. Here the CDR3 DNA reads TGCGCCAGCAGCGCGGGACCCCCATTAGTCCGCTATGGCTACACCTTC.

The CDR3 sequence is CASSLNFIQPQHF. DNA of the CDR3: TGTGCCAGCAGCCTCAACTTCATTCAGCCCCAGCATTTT. The V gene is TRBV7-2, the J gene TRBJ1-5, with no clear D. Germline V gives CDR1 SGHTA, CDR2 FQGNSA. V shed 5 bases and J shed 6 bases, with 11 bases lying between them. The CDR3 consists of 13 residues.

The chain links TRBV30 to TRBJ2-3, with a weak D call TRBD2 (7 bases). The V and J ends lost 4 bases and 8 bases respectively, with 10 bases between them. Germline CDR1 reads GTSNPN; CDR2 reads SVGIG (reference sequence). The CDR3 loop spans 11 amino acids. The CDR3 nucleotides read TGTGCCTGGAAGGGGGGGGGTACGCAGTATTTT. It encodes CAWKGGGTQYF.

CDR3 protein: CASSFSSGVEETQYF. The CDR3 coding sequence is TGTGCCAGCAGCTTCTCTAGCGGGGTTGAAGAGACCCAGTACTTC. The chain joins TRBV7-9 to TRBJ2-5, with 9 bases identical to TRBD2. The CDR3 contains 15 residues. CDR1 is SEHNR and CDR2 is FQNEAQ in the germline V gene (reference sequence). V lost 3 bases and J lost 3; bases outside the gene matches: 5.

This clone was detected only a few times. The chain is built from TRBV10-1 and TRBJ2-5, with TRBD2 identical over 10 bases. With 3 bases clipped from V and 1 base from J, the junction kept 8 bases outside the gene matches. The germline V gene has CDR1 WNHNN and CDR2 SYGVQD (reference sequence). The CDR3 consists of 17 residues. The CDR3 reads CASSELSSGRAQETQYF. The CDR3 nucleotides read TGCGCCAGCAGTGAACTCAGCAGCGGGAGGGCCCAAGAGACCCAGTACTTC.

This chain links TRBV6-5 with TRBJ2-5; no clear D. Germline V gene lookup returns CDR1 MNHEY and CDR2 SVGAGI. V was pared by 7 bases and J by 5 bases, with 11 bases between. This CDR3 is built from 12 residues. The CDR3 region has the DNA TGTGCCAGCACCACCCTCGGGGAGACCCAGTACTTC. Its translation: CASTTLGETQYF.

The genes are TRBV29-1 and TRBJ2-5; the match to TRBD2 covers 7 bases. V was pared by 0 bases and J by 1 base, with 29 bases of the junction left unmatched. This CDR3 contains 23 residues. CDR1 SQVTM and CDR2 ANQGSEA come from the germline V gene. Here the CDR3 reads CSVEDLFSSWAYGDYHLQETQYF. The CDR3 DNA is TGCAGCGTTGAAGATCTTTTTTCTTCCTGGGCCTATGGGGACTATCACCTCCAAGAGACCCAGTACTTC.

The chain has TRBV4-3 and TRBJ1-1; tentative D call: TRBD1 (5 bases). The V gene's germline CDR1 is LGHNA and CDR2 YSLEER. V lost 1 base, J lost 8 bases, and 17 bases lay in between. The CDR3 contains 15 residues. The CDR3 loop is CASSQGSGQDLEAFF. The CDR3, as DNA: TGCGCCAGCAGCCAAGGTTCAGGGCAGGATTTGGAAGCTTTCTTT.

This chain links TRBV4-1 with TRBJ2-3; TRBD2 is a possible D gene (5 bases). The ends were cut back, 4 bases at V and 6 bases at J, with 23 bases in the middle. CDR1 MGHRA and CDR2 YSYEKL come from the germline V gene. The CDR3 has 17 residues. The CDR3 sequence: CASSRSRATGNRDTQYF. For the CDR3, the DNA is TGCGCCAGCAGCCGTTCCCGGGCTACGGGGAACCGGGATACGCAGTATTTT.